The present TCR beta chain was sequenced within a study of breast tumors, draining lymph nodes, adjacent tissues. Samples came from axillary lymph nodes draining the breast cancer. From germline, CDR1 is LNHDA and CDR2 SQIVND (reference sequence). V lost 7 bases to trimming and J lost 2 bases; unmatched junction nucleotides: 4. This CDR3 contains 14 residues. Each CDR3 protein is one row after TCRdb ran MiXCR on the multiplex PCR reads. The sample lists 130,000 or so distinct CDR3 sequences; roughly 20% were seen once. This receptor was taken from a female donor with breast cancer. Some clones in this sample may be carry-over from other donors' samples. The chain carries TRBV19 and TRBJ2-3; 9 bases are a match to TRBD2. The specimen was axillary lymph node tissue. The CDR3 region has the DNA TGTGCCAGTACCCCTAGCGGGGACACAGATACGCAGTATTTT. Encoded protein: CASTPSGDTDTQYF.